One sample yielded the 14 T cell receptor beta chains listed below, sequenced in a study of radiotherapy plus CTLA-4 blockade in lung cancer. Using immunoSEQ multiplex PCR, the repertoire was profiled, and TCRdb retains in-frame clones only, with some absent. The repertoire has roughly 68,000 clones, 78% of them found once; the top ten carry 7.1%. Sequencing used peripheral blood, obtained from a patient treated with radiotherapy plus ipilimumab. The receptors were sampled from a human donor with non-small cell lung cancer who had a complete response to radiotherapy plus ipilimumab.

In DNA, the CDR3 is TGTGCCAGCAGCTCGGCGGTTCCCAGGGGCACCGGGGAGCTGTTTTTT. As protein: CASSSAVPRGTGELFF. The chain is built from TRBV5-4 and TRBJ2-2, with D possibly matching TRBD1 (6 bases). With 3 bases removed from V and 4 bases from J, the gap between germline ends came to 16 bases. The germline CDR1 and CDR2 sequences are SGHNT and YYREEE (reference sequence). The CDR3 has 16 amino acids.

This chain links TRBV6-1 with TRBJ1-4, with D perhaps matching TRBD1 (5 bases). Looked up from germline, CDR1 is MNHNS and CDR2 is SASEGT. V gave up 8 bases and J gave up 2 bases, with 9 bases separating them. The CDR3 is 13 amino acids. The CDR3, as DNA: TGTGCCAGCGAGGGACTGACTAATGAAAAACTGTTTTTT. Amino acid sequence: CASEGLTNEKLFF.

The V and J genes are TRBV2 and TRBJ1-5; TRBD1 might be the D (6 bases). The CDR3 is made up of 13 amino acids. V was pared by 7 bases and J by 2 bases, with 9 bases between. CDR1 and CDR2 from the germline V gene are SNHLY and FYNNEI. CDR3: CASTGEGNQPQHF. In DNA, the CDR3 is TGTGCCAGCACAGGGGAGGGCAATCAGCCCCAGCATTTT.

This clone was observed a few times. The V and J genes are TRBV27 and TRBJ2-7; 8 nucleotides line up with TRBD1. Germline CDR1 reads MNHEY; CDR2 reads SMNVEV (reference sequence). The CDR3 is made up of 17 amino acids. J gave up 2 bases and V 5 bases, and 14 bases lay outside the gene matches. The CDR3 DNA reads as TGTGCCAGCAGTCCTCGTCTCCGGGACAGGCTTACCTACGAGCAGTACTTC. Its translation: CASSPRLRDRLTYEQYF.

The gene calls are TRBV7-2 and TRBJ2-5, with D maybe TRBD2 (6 bases). The CDR3 covers 15 residues. The V and J ends lost 4 bases and 1 base respectively, with 13 bases between them. Germline CDR1 reads SGHTA; CDR2 reads FQGNSA. The CDR3: CASSSWGLSQETQYF. The CDR3 DNA follows: TGTGCCAGCAGCTCTTGGGGACTTTCCCAAGAGACCCAGTACTTC.

The rearrangement links TRBV6-5 to TRBJ2-5; no clear D. The CDR3 has 12 amino acids. Germline V lookup: CDR1 MNHEY, CDR2 SVGAGI. Deletions cut 5 bases from V and 4 bases from J, with 8 bases between. CDR3 DNA: TGTGCCAGCAGTCCCCGTGGAGAGACCCAGTACTTC. Encoded protein: CASSPRGETQYF.

This clone was seen a few times. The V gene is TRBV11-2, the J gene TRBJ1-2; D is possibly TRBD1 (6 bases). The CDR3 has 15 amino acids. CDR1 and CDR2 from the germline V gene are SGHAT and FQNNGV. Deletions cut 2 bases from V and 8 bases from J, with 18 bases between. CDR3 bases: TGTGCCAGCAGCTTATATGGCAGGGGAGAGTTAGGCTACACCTTC. Its protein product is CASSLYGRGELGYTF.

The rearrangement joins TRBV6-1 to TRBJ1-2; 7 positions agree with TRBD1. Looked up from germline, CDR1 is MNHNS and CDR2 is SASEGT. This CDR3 contains 14 residues. V shed 4 bases and J 3 bases; nucleotides not matched to a gene: 5. The CDR3 DNA follows: TGTGCCAGCAGTGCGACAGGGCTCGACTATGGCTACACCTTC. Translating gives CASSATGLDYGYTF.

The rearrangement joins TRBV19 to TRBJ2-6; D gene ambiguous. Germline CDR1 is LNHDA and CDR2 is SQIVND (reference sequence). CDR3 length: 17 amino acids. Trimming stripped 3 bases from V and 1 base from J, with 13 bases between. The CDR3 loop is CASSIRTIGSGANVLTF. Here the CDR3 DNA reads TGTGCCAGTAGTATTCGAACAATAGGATCTGGGGCCAACGTCCTGACTTTC.

V and J are TRBV5-1 and TRBJ1-1; D perhaps matches TRBD1 (6 bases). The CDR3 spans 11 residues. Germline V CDR1 and CDR2: SGHRS, YFSETQ. V was trimmed by 1 base and J by 8 bases, leaving 6 bases between them. The DNA for the CDR3 is TGCGCCAGCAGCTTGACAGGGGAAGCTTTCTTT. This codes for CASSLTGEAFF.

The sample holds one count of this clone. The chain employs TRBV11-2 and TRBJ1-2, with D tentatively TRBD1 (6 bases). The CDR3 runs to 17 residues. Germline lookup yields CDR1 SGHAT and CDR2 FQNNGV. The V gene lost 3 bases and the J gene lost 0 bases, with 17 bases spanning the gap. The CDR3 sequence: CASSFGEGDPTNYGYTF. The CDR3 region has the DNA TGTGCCAGCAGCTTCGGAGAGGGGGACCCCACTAACTATGGCTACACCTTC.

V is TRBV5-1 and J is TRBJ2-6; D is unresolved. The CDR3 sequence is 17 residues long. The ends were cut back, 4 bases at V and 0 bases at J, with 14 bases in the middle. CDR1 is SGHRS and CDR2 is YFSETQ in the germline V gene. The CDR3 sequence: CASSPDAAFSGANVLTF. CDR3 DNA: TGCGCCAGCAGCCCAGACGCTGCCTTCTCTGGGGCCAACGTCCTGACTTTC. Full variable domain (remainder filled in from reference TRBV5-1 and TRBJ2-6): KAGVTQTPRYLIKTRGQQVTLSCSPISGHRSVSWYQQTPGQGLQFLFEYFSETQRNKGNFPGRFSGRQFSNSRSEMNVSTLELGDSALYLCASSPDAAFSGANVLTFGAGSRLTVL.

The genes are TRBV15 and TRBJ1-5, with 7 bases fitting TRBD1. Germline CDR1 LNHNV, CDR2 YYDKDF (reference sequence). The CDR3 runs 15 residues. Trimming removed 1 base from V and 4 bases from J; junction bases left unmatched: 4. CDR3 loop: CATSRGQGANQPQHF. The CDR3 DNA follows: TGTGCCACCAGCAGAGGACAGGGTGCAAATCAGCCCCAGCATTTT.

The chain recombines TRBV10-1 with TRBJ2-5, with D perhaps matching TRBD1 or TRBD2 (5 bases each). This CDR3 spans 13 amino acids. With 4 bases removed from V and 5 bases from J, the gap between germline ends came to 11 bases. Germline V gene lookup returns CDR1 WNHNN and CDR2 SYGVQD (reference sequence). In DNA, the CDR3 is TGCGCCAGCAGTGCTGGGACCGGGGAGACCCAGTACTTC. Translating gives CASSAGTGETQYF.